Included here is one T cell receptor beta chain sequence, with context. Some clones are missing from TCRdb's copy, which holds only in-frame ones; the method was immunoSEQ multiplex PCR. This sample has roughly 100,000 clones, with around nine tenths found just once. The CDR3 totals 14 residues. V lost 6 bases, J lost 1 base, and 13 bases lay in between. Germline CDR1 is SEHNR and CDR2 is FQNEAQ (reference sequence). This entry comes from a study of T cell responses to AZD1222 COVID-19 vaccine. The TCR comes from an adult who received the MenACWY meningococcal vaccine as a control. The specimen comprised peripheral blood, sampled 28 days after the second dose of the MenACWY control vaccine. This chain links TRBV7-9 with TRBJ2-7, with D possibly being TRBD1 (5 bases). The CDR3 DNA reads as TGTGCCAGCAGGTCAGGGCCCCCGTCCTACGAGCAGTACTTC. Translating it yields CASRSGPPSYEQYF. The whole variable domain, remainder taken from reference TRBV7-9 and TRBJ2-7, is DTGVSQNPRHKITKRGQNVTFRCDPISEHNRLYWYRQTLGQGPEFLTYFQNEAQLEKSRLLSDRFSAERPKGSFSTLEIQRTEQGDSAMYLCASRSGPPSYEQYFGPGTRLTVT.